The 18 T cell receptor beta chains listed next were all sequenced from one sample in a study of blood T cell repertoires in COVID-19. Method: immunoSEQ multiplex PCR; TCRdb's copy keeps in-frame clones and lacks some. The sample includes tens of thousands of clones, approximately 83% seen only once; the top ten take under 3%. The specimen was peripheral blood. The origin of the receptors is a man older than 75 with acute or convalescent COVID-19.

The V and J genes are TRBV9 and TRBJ2-1; 9 bases align to TRBD2. V shed 4 bases, J shed 0 bases, and the junction held 2 bases outside the gene matches. Germline V gene sequence: CDR1 SGDLS, CDR2 YYNGEE. CDR3 length: 15 amino acids. The CDR3 region is CASSPTSGSYNEQFF. Written as DNA, the CDR3 is TGTGCCAGCAGCCCGACTAGCGGCTCCTACAATGAGCAGTTCTTC.

The rearrangement uses TRBV7-2 and TRBJ2-1; 7 bases match TRBD1. The CDR3 loop spans 15 amino acids. With 1 base clipped from V and 9 bases from J, the junction kept 9 bases outside the gene matches. Per germline, CDR1 SGHTA and CDR2 FQGNSA. CDR3 coding DNA: TGTGCCAGCAGCTTAGAAGCCAGGGGGAACGGTGAGCAGTTCTTC. Translation gives CASSLEARGNGEQFF.

This clone was picked up a small number of times. This CDR3 is CASSPPGLPYNEQFF. The CDR3 DNA reads as TGTGCCAGCAGCCCGCCGGGACTTCCCTACAATGAGCAGTTCTTC. This chain links TRBV7-2 with TRBJ2-1; perhaps TRBD2 as D (6 bases). The V gene's germline CDR1 is SGHTA and CDR2 FQGNSA. This CDR3 is 15 amino acids long. With 5 bases removed from V and 2 bases from J, the gap between germline ends came to 13 bases. Full variable domain (rest looked up from reference TRBV7-2 and TRBJ2-1): GAGVSQSPSNKVTEKGKDVELRCDPISGHTALYWYRQSLGQGLEFLIYFQGNSAPDKSGLPSDRFSAERTGGSVSTLTIQRTQQEDSAVYLCASSPPGLPYNEQFFGPGTRLTVL.

This chain links TRBV4-3 with TRBJ2-3, with 12 positions matching TRBD2. Looked up from germline, CDR1 is LGHNA and CDR2 is YSLEER. J gave up 1 base and V 5 bases, and 4 bases lay outside the gene matches. The CDR3 totals 16 residues. CDR3 DNA: TGCGCCAGCAGCTCTCGACTAGCGGGAGGCACAGATACGCAGTATTTT. Translated, it gives CASSSRLAGGTDTQYF.

The chain joins TRBV7-2 to TRBJ1-1; 7 positions match TRBD1. This CDR3 is 16 amino acids long. Germline V gene lookup returns CDR1 SGHTA and CDR2 FQGNSA. The V segment lost 6 bases and the J segment 5 bases; nucleotides outside the gene matches: 15. The CDR3 loop reads CASSFQGGGPTTEAFF. The CDR3 DNA sequence: TGTGCCAGCAGTTTTCAAGGGGGCGGCCCGACGACTGAAGCTTTCTTT.

The chain links TRBV24-1 to TRBJ1-3, with a weak D call TRBD1 (6 bases). V shed 6 bases and J shed 9 bases, with 17 bases lying between them. The length of the CDR3 is 14 residues. Germline V gives CDR1 KGHDR, CDR2 SFDVKD. The CDR3 nucleotides read TGTGCCACCAGTTCCGGGACATGGGGATCCACCATATATTTT. The encoded protein is CATSSGTWGSTIYF.

This clone was observed a handful of times. The chain combines TRBV7-8 with TRBJ2-5; TRBD2 matches at 10 bases. The CDR3 is 16 amino acids. With 6 bases clipped from V and 5 bases from J, the junction kept 12 bases outside the gene matches. The germline V gene encodes CDR1 SGHVS and CDR2 FQNEAQ. DNA for the CDR3: TGTGCCAGCAGACTTAGCGGGGGGCCAACGGGGGAGACCCAGTACTTC. Translation: CASRLSGGPTGETQYF.

The chain combines TRBV30 with TRBJ2-7; 8 bases agree with TRBD1. With 2 bases clipped from V and 4 bases from J, the junction kept 7 bases outside the gene matches. From germline, CDR1 is GTSNPN and CDR2 SVGIG (reference sequence). This CDR3 has 14 residues. In nucleotides, the CDR3 is TGTGCCTGGAGTAGGGGACAGGTTTATTACGAGCAGTACTTC. It yields the protein CAWSRGQVYYEQYF.

This chain uses TRBV24-1 with TRBJ2-3, with 13 positions matching TRBD2. Per the germline V gene, CDR1 is KGHDR and CDR2 is SFDVKD. J gave up 10 bases and V 4 bases, and 13 bases lay outside the gene matches. The CDR3 extends over 17 amino acids. The CDR3: CATSEGGTSGRALAQYF. The CDR3 DNA reads as TGTGCCACCAGTGAGGGGGGAACTAGCGGGAGGGCCCTCGCGCAGTATTTT.

This clone has a handful of counts. The J gene is TRBJ1-1, the V gene TRBV2; 8 positions agree with TRBD1. V lost 9 bases, J lost 6 bases, and 6 bases stayed unmatched. Per germline, CDR1 SNHLY and CDR2 FYNNEI. CDR3 length: 12 residues. CDR3 nucleotides: TGTGCCAGTGTTCCGGGACAGGCTGAAGCTTTCTTT. Translated: CASVPGQAEAFF. Together with reference TRBV2 and TRBJ1-1, the CDR3 gives the full variable domain: EPEVTQTPSHQVTQMGQEVILRCVPISNHLYFYWYRQILGQKVEFLVSFYNNEISEKSEIFDDQFSVERPDGSNFTLKIRSTKLEDSAMYFCASVPGQAEAFFGQGTRLTVV.

The chain joins TRBV10-3 to TRBJ2-2; TRBD2 is a possible D gene (6 bases). The CDR3 is made up of 11 amino acids. Per germline, CDR1 ENHRY and CDR2 SYGVKD. CDR3 region: CATGVTGELFF. The CDR3 nucleotides are TGTGCGACGGGAGTCACCGGGGAGCTGTTTTTT.

The CDR3 sequence: CATSDGAGGYEQYF. The CDR3 DNA is TGTGCCACCAGTGATGGGGCGGGAGGATACGAGCAGTACTTC. The rearrangement joins TRBV24-1 to TRBJ2-7, with 8 bases that match TRBD2. The J segment lost 4 bases and the V segment lost 3 bases, leaving 4 bases of the junction unmatched. Germline CDR1 and CDR2: KGHDR and SFDVKD. The CDR3 totals 14 residues.

The chain combines TRBV5-1 with TRBJ2-3; possible D gene TRBD2, 5 bases. CDR1 SGHRS and CDR2 YFSETQ come from the germline V gene. The CDR3 is 14 residues long. The V end was cut by 2 bases, the J end by 5 bases, with 12 bases between. CDR3 sequence (DNA): TGCGCCAGCAGCTTAGAGGGCCGAAGAGATACGCAGTATTTT. It yields the protein CASSLEGRRDTQYF. The variable domain in full, with the rest retrieved from reference TRBV5-1 and TRBJ2-3, is KAGVTQTPRYLIKTRGQQVTLSCSPISGHRSVSWYQQTPGQGLQFLFEYFSETQRNKGNFPGRFSGRQFSNSRSEMNVSTLELGDSALYLCASSLEGRRDTQYFGPGTRLTVL.

The genes are TRBV24-1 and TRBJ2-3, with 9 bases lining up with TRBD1. The CDR3 loop spans 16 amino acids. J lost 6 bases, V lost 3 bases, and 9 bases had no gene match. Germline-derived CDR1 and CDR2 are KGHDR and SFDVKD. The CDR3 sequence: CATSDPSGTGIDTQYF. CDR3 DNA: TGTGCCACCAGTGATCCCTCCGGGACAGGGATCGATACGCAGTATTTT.

This chain joins TRBV3-1 (or the pseudogene TRBV3-2) and TRBJ2-7, with D hard to call. V was pared by 3 bases and J by 6 bases, with 9 bases between. The length of the CDR3 is 12 residues. From germline, CDR1 is LGHDT and CDR2 YNNKEL (reference sequence). The CDR3 sequence: CASSQVGVEQYF. The CDR3 coding sequence is TGTGCCAGCAGCCAGGTAGGAGTCGAGCAGTACTTC.

The rearrangement links TRBV3-1 (or the pseudogene TRBV3-2) to TRBJ2-7, with D maybe TRBD2 (5 bases). The length of the CDR3 is 17 residues. V was cut by 4 bases and J by 2 bases, with 21 bases left in between. From germline, CDR1 is LGHDT and CDR2 YNNKEL (reference sequence). This CDR3 reads CASSPLPPSSGPYEQYF. CDR3 DNA sequence: TGTGCCAGCAGCCCCCTCCCTCCTAGCTCCGGCCCCTACGAGCAGTACTTC.

V usage is TRBV5-1 and J usage is TRBJ1-5, with D possibly being TRBD1 (5 bases). Germline CDR1 is SGHRS and CDR2 is YFSETQ. V was trimmed by 4 bases and J by 7 bases, leaving 15 bases between them. There are 14 residues in the CDR3. Here the CDR3 reads CASSRNGGNQPQHF. CDR3 in DNA: TGCGCCAGCAGCCGGAATGGGGGGAACCAGCCCCAGCATTTT.

The table lists this clone with a few counts. The chain carries TRBV10-3 and TRBJ2-7; TRBD1 matches 8 bases. The CDR3 sequence is 14 residues long. Germline trimming cut 5 bases from V and 5 bases from J; bases unmatched to any gene: 8. The germline CDR1 and CDR2 sequences are ENHRY and SYGVKD. The CDR3 is CAISRGTGSDEQYF. The CDR3 DNA is TGTGCCATCAGTAGGGGGACAGGATCCGACGAGCAGTACTTC.